A selection of T cell receptor beta chains follows, all from one sample in a study of blood T cells in healthy people across ages. TCRdb re-called the 5' RACE reads with MiXCR, one entry per CDR3 protein. This table holds approximately 800,000 distinct CDR3 sequences, roughly 56% found once. The material sequenced was blood. Source of these receptors: a man aged 40-55 years in good health. Both conserved end residues are part of each CDR3. D genes are given only for firm matches. A row's size may be missing; if present it is once, few, many or a size class.

cdr3_aa cdr3_nt j_call v_call clone_size d_call
CSATRESANQPQHF TGCAGTGCCACCCGGGAATCTGCCAATCAGCCCCAGCATTTT TRBJ1-5 TRBV20-1 few NA
CASSYQNSPLHF TGTGCCAGCAGTTATCAGAATTCACCCCTCCACTTT TRBJ1-6 TRBV27 few NA
CASSGTGKGVQYF TGTGCCAGCAGTGGGACAGGGAAGGGGGTGCAGTACTTC TRBJ2-7 TRBV6-6 NA TRBD1
CASTVGAGATGELFF TGTGCCAGCACCGTAGGGGCCGGGGCGACCGGGGAGCTGTTTTTT TRBJ2-2 TRBV12-3/TRBV12-4 few NA
CASSLGAGNNQPQHF TGTGCCAGCAGTCTGGGCGCAGGGAACAATCAGCCCCAGCATTTT TRBJ1-5 TRBV12-3/TRBV12-4 NA NA
CATADRVGYEQYF TGTGCCACGGCCGACAGGGTTGGCTACGAGCAGTACTTC TRBJ2-7 TRBV24-1 NA TRBD1
CSAQEGEGATDYGYTF TGCAGTGCCCAAGAGGGTGAGGGCGCGACTGACTATGGCTACACCTTC TRBJ1-2 TRBV20-1 NA NA
CSVKPGQGPTRTDTQYF TGCAGCGTTAAACCGGGACAGGGCCCGACCCGCACAGATACGCAGTATTTT TRBJ2-3 TRBV29-1 NA TRBD1
CSVAGQPNTEAFF TGCAGCGTTGCTGGGCAGCCTAACACTGAAGCTTTCTTT TRBJ1-1 TRBV29-1 NA NA
CAVASFGDYSNEQFF TGTGCCGTAGCATCATTCGGGGACTATTCCAATGAGCAGTTCTTC TRBJ2-1 TRBV25-1 few TRBD2
CSASGGGDIQYF TGCAGTGCTAGCGGCGGGGGTGACATTCAGTACTTC TRBJ2-4 TRBV20-1 NA TRBD2
CASSLDRGHVGNIQYF TGTGCCAGCAGCCTGGACAGGGGGCATGTGGGAAACATTCAGTACTTC TRBJ2-4 TRBV7-2 NA TRBD1
CASSSGISSYNEQFF TGTGCCAGCAGTTCCGGGATAAGCTCCTACAATGAGCAGTTCTTC TRBJ2-1 TRBV2 few NA
CASSLDGRRGRQFF TGTGCCAGCAGCTTAGATGGGAGAAGGGGAAGGCAGTTCTTC TRBJ2-1 TRBV7-2 NA NA
CSAFGTNPSYEQYF TGCAGTGCTTTTGGGACTAACCCGTCCTACGAGCAGTACTTC TRBJ2-7 TRBV20-1 NA TRBD2
CASSLGNRGETQYF TGTGCCAGCAGCTTGGGTAACAGGGGGGAGACCCAGTACTTC TRBJ2-5 TRBV7-2 NA TRBD1
CASSLERGDSYEQYF TGTGCCAGCAGCCTAGAGAGGGGGGATTCCTACGAGCAGTACTTC TRBJ2-7 TRBV4-2 NA NA
CASGPNAGELFF TGTGCCAGCGGGCCGAACGCCGGGGAGCTGTTTTTT TRBJ2-2 TRBV27 NA NA
CASSISGGLDTQYF TGTGCCAGCAGCATAAGCGGGGGGTTAGATACGCAGTATTTT TRBJ2-3 TRBV7-6 NA TRBD2
CASSPDPRNEQFF TGTGCCAGCAGCCCGGACCCCCGGAATGAGCAGTTCTTC TRBJ2-1 TRBV11-2 NA NA
CSVVGTSTDTQYF TGCAGCGTTGTTGGGACTAGCACAGATACGCAGTATTTT TRBJ2-3 TRBV29-1 few NA
CASSPGIDRGRRQETQYF TGTGCCAGCAGTCCAGGGATCGACAGGGGGCGAAGACAAGAGACCCAGTACTTC TRBJ2-5 TRBV6-1 NA TRBD1
CASSPPGQGAWNEQYF TGTGCCAGCAGCCCCCCGGGACAGGGGGCTTGGAATGAGCAGTACTTC TRBJ2-7 TRBV7-2 NA TRBD1
CSARTQRSSYNEQFF TGCAGTGCTAGGACCCAAAGAAGCTCCTACAATGAGCAGTTCTTC TRBJ2-1 TRBV20-1 NA NA
CSAIIPASTDTQYF TGCAGTGCTATTATCCCAGCGAGCACAGATACGCAGTATTTT TRBJ2-3 TRBV20-1 NA NA
CASSERSASYNEQFF TGTGCCAGCAGTGAACGGAGCGCATCCTACAATGAGCAGTTCTTC TRBJ2-1 TRBV2 NA NA
CASSGAVSNTEAFF TGTGCCAGCAGTGGAGCCGTTTCGAACACTGAAGCTTTCTTT TRBJ1-1 TRBV3-1 NA NA
CASSQTPTGIMGRVFF TGTGCCAGCAGCCAAACCCCGACAGGAATAATGGGGAGGGTGTTTTTT TRBJ1-4 TRBV11-2 NA NA
CASSPDYWIRETQYF TGTGCCAGCAGTCCAGACTACTGGATTCGGGAGACCCAGTACTTC TRBJ2-5 TRBV27 NA NA
CASSQGNRGYEQYF TGCGCCAGCAGCCAAGGAAACAGGGGTTACGAGCAGTACTTC TRBJ2-7 TRBV4-3 few TRBD1
CASNSDFFREQFF TGTGCCAGCAACTCGGACTTCTTCCGGGAGCAGTTCTTC TRBJ2-1 TRBV7-2 NA NA